The 20 T cell receptor beta chains presented below share a single source sample, sequenced in a study of blood T cell repertoires in COVID-19. Clones were read by immunoSEQ multiplex PCR, and TCRdb kept only the in-frame ones, dropping some. The sample carries about 400,000 clones, about 90% recorded once. Sequencing used PBMCs or T cells enriched from blood (not recorded which). The receptors come from a man aged 40-49 years in a cohort exposed to, infected with or recovered from COVID-19 (not recorded which).

This clone was seen repeatedly, ten times or more. The CDR3 DNA follows: TGTGCCAGCAGCCAACTAGCGCCTTACACAGATACGCAGTATTTT. This gives the protein CASSQLAPYTDTQYF. The rearrangement joins TRBV14 to TRBJ2-3, with TRBD2 as a possible D gene (6 bases). V lost 2 bases and J 2 bases, leaving 11 bases between the germline ends. CDR3 size: 15 residues. Germline V lookup: CDR1 SGHDN, CDR2 FVKESK.

This chain joins TRBV4-2 and TRBJ2-1; D might be TRBD2 (5 bases). The CDR3 has 17 residues. Germline V CDR1 and CDR2: LGHNA, YNFKEQ. Trimming took 4 bases from V and 0 from J, leaving 16 bases between them. For the CDR3, the DNA is TGTGCCAGCAGCCTCACCGCCCGGGGAAGCTCCTACAATGAGCAGTTCTTC. This sequence encodes CASSLTARGSSYNEQFF.

This clone came up once. The chain recombines TRBV7-3 with TRBJ2-1; 8 positions match TRBD1. The CDR3 consists of 16 residues. Trimming at V came to 1 base and at J to 6 bases, leaving 8 bases not matched to a gene. CDR1 SGHTA and CDR2 FQGTGA come from the germline V gene. This chain's CDR3 is CASSLNADRVSNEQFF. CDR3 DNA: TGTGCCAGCAGCTTAAACGCGGACAGGGTCTCCAATGAGCAGTTCTTC.

This chain joins TRBV28 and TRBJ1-5, with D unclear. The CDR3 runs to 13 residues. CDR1 is MDHEN, CDR2 SYDVKM, per germline. V lost 10 bases, J lost 0 bases, and 10 bases lay in between. CDR3 in amino acids: CATSYGSNQPQHF. The CDR3 bases are TGTGCCACCTCATACGGTAGCAATCAGCCCCAGCATTTT.

CDR3 amino acids: CASSPGGLAGVYEQYF. CDR3 in DNA: TGTGCCAGCAGCCCCGGTGGACTAGCGGGAGTTTACGAGCAGTACTTC. The chain links TRBV14 to TRBJ2-7, with 13 bases aligning to TRBD2. The CDR3 is 16 amino acids. V lost 4 bases to trimming and J lost 4 bases; unmatched junction nucleotides: 7. Germline CDR1 is SGHDN and CDR2 is FVKESK.

As DNA, the CDR3 is TGTGCCAGCAGCTTCGCCGGGACATCGGGCAATCAGCCCCAGCATTTT. It encodes CASSFAGTSGNQPQHF. The chain is built from TRBV27 and TRBJ1-5; a possible D gene is TRBD1 (6 bases). Trimming shortened V by 6 bases and J by 2 bases, and 17 bases separated the two germline ends. The CDR3 runs to 16 residues. Germline CDR1 reads MNHEY; CDR2 reads SMNVEV (reference sequence).

The rearrangement uses TRBV6-1 and TRBJ2-3; TRBD2 aligns across 9 bases. CDR3 length equals 17 residues. Unmatched junction bases numbered 5, after V lost 1 base and J lost 0 bases. Germline V gene sequence: CDR1 MNHNS, CDR2 SASEGT. CDR3 DNA sequence: TGTGCCAGCAGTGAAGTTCTAGCGGGGATTAGCACAGATACGCAGTATTTT. As protein: CASSEVLAGISTDTQYF.

This clone appeared a single time. V gene TRBV11-2 combines with J gene TRBJ1-3; the D gene is possibly TRBD1 (6 bases). V gave up 4 bases and J gave up 2 bases, with 12 bases separating them. CDR1 is SGHAT, CDR2 FQNNGV, per germline. The CDR3 loop spans 15 amino acids. The CDR3 DNA is TGTGCCAGCAGCTCCTTCGGGGGGCCTGGAAACACCATATATTTT. Encoded protein: CASSSFGGPGNTIYF.

The CDR3 protein is CASSEGTLDIQYF. The CDR3 bases are TGCGCCAGCAGTGAGGGGACACTGGACATTCAGTACTTC. The chain links TRBV10-1 to TRBJ2-4, with D perhaps TRBD1 (6 bases). Trimming shortened V by 2 bases and J by 8 bases, and 10 bases separated the two germline ends. Germline V CDR1 and CDR2: WNHNN, SYGVQD (reference sequence). The CDR3 contains 13 residues.

V is TRBV15 and J is TRBJ2-7; 9 bases are shared with TRBD2. The junction had 6 bases not matched to a gene; V was cut back by 0 bases and J by 3 bases. The CDR3 is made up of 16 amino acids. Looked up from germline, CDR1 is LNHNV and CDR2 is YYDKDF (reference sequence). The CDR3 DNA reads as TGTGCCACCAGCAGAGACCGGACTAGCGCCTACTACGAGCAGTACTTC. This encodes CATSRDRTSAYYEQYF.

The chain uses TRBV7-9 and TRBJ1-3; 7 bases match TRBD1. CDR3 length: 14 residues. The V gene end was trimmed by 8 bases and the J gene end by 0 bases; junction bases not matched to a gene: 4. The germline gives CDR1 SEHNR, CDR2 FQNEAQ (reference sequence). CDR3 amino acids: CASDRVYSGNTIYF. The CDR3 nucleotides read TGTGCCAGCGACAGGGTTTACTCTGGAAACACCATATATTTT.

This chain's CDR3 is CASSLASGASGRGEQFF. CDR3 DNA sequence: TGTGCCAGCAGCTTAGCCTCCGGAGCTAGCGGGAGGGGTGAGCAGTTCTTC. The chain is built from TRBV7-2 and TRBJ2-1; 12 positions agree with TRBD2. This CDR3 has 17 amino acids. Trimming removed 0 bases from V and 9 bases from J; junction bases left unmatched: 9. The germline CDR1 and CDR2 sequences are SGHTA and FQGNSA.

With respect to this clone: The sample has other DNA sequences that encode this CDR3 too. The chain couples TRBV28 to TRBJ1-3; no definite D call. Trimming left V 1 base short and J 0 bases short, with 4 bases between. This CDR3 is built from 14 residues. Germline V gene sequence: CDR1 MDHEN, CDR2 SYDVKM. The CDR3 coding sequence is TGTGCCAGCAGTTTATCGGGCTCTGGAAACACCATATATTTT. This codes for CASSLSGSGNTIYF.

The V call is TRBV19, the J call TRBJ2-1; 9 nucleotides agree with TRBD1. This CDR3 comprises 14 residues. Germline V gene lookup returns CDR1 LNHDA and CDR2 SQIVND (reference sequence). V dropped 6 bases and J dropped 3; count of bases not matched to a gene: 3. The CDR3 DNA is TGTGCCAGTAGCAGGGACAGGGTCTACAATGAGCAGTTCTTC. This gives the protein CASSRDRVYNEQFF.

CDR3 amino acids: CASSIGIGRTSDYNEQFF. CDR3 in DNA: TGTGCCAGTAGTATAGGCATCGGTAGGACTAGCGACTACAATGAGCAGTTCTTC. The chain recombines TRBV19 with TRBJ2-1; 9 nucleotides line up with TRBD2. There are 18 residues in the CDR3. The germline V gene has CDR1 LNHDA and CDR2 SQIVND (reference sequence). The ends lost 1 base at V and 3 bases at J; junction bases unmatched: 10.

The chain uses TRBV18 and TRBJ2-5, with 13 bases identical to TRBD2. Germline V gene lookup returns CDR1 KGHSH and CDR2 LQKENI. The J segment lost 5 bases and the V segment lost 4 bases, leaving 4 bases of the junction unmatched. The CDR3 totals 15 residues. The CDR3 protein is CASSRGLAGVETQYF. DNA of the CDR3: TGTGCCAGCTCACGAGGACTAGCGGGAGTGGAGACCCAGTACTTC.

The J gene is TRBJ2-4, the V gene TRBV19, with a tentative D call TRBD2 (7 bases). From germline, CDR1 is LNHDA and CDR2 SQIVND (reference sequence). The CDR3 consists of 15 residues. V lost 4 bases, J lost 6 bases, and 16 bases lay in between. The CDR3: CASSRPRGGGNIQYF. The CDR3 DNA follows: TGTGCCAGTAGTAGACCCAGGGGAGGGGGAAACATTCAGTACTTC.

The CDR3 coding sequence is TGTGCCGGGAGTTTCGCAGATACGCAGTATTTT. Translated, it gives CAGSFADTQYF. The V call is TRBV7-9, the J call TRBJ2-3; tentatively, D is TRBD2 (5 bases). The V and J ends lost 11 bases and 4 bases respectively, with 10 bases between them. The CDR3 is made up of 11 amino acids. Germline CDR1 and CDR2: SEHNR and FQNEAQ (reference sequence).

CDR3 loop: CASSLLTGLQPQHF. The CDR3 DNA sequence: TGTGCCAGCAGTTTACTGACAGGGCTTCAGCCCCAGCATTTT. The rearrangement links TRBV28 to TRBJ1-5, with TRBD1 matching 7 bases. Looked up from germline, CDR1 is MDHEN and CDR2 is SYDVKM. The CDR3 is 14 residues long. V shed 2 bases, J shed 6 bases, and the junction held 4 bases outside the gene matches.

CDR3 bases: TGTGCCAGCTCACAGGAGGTCTCCTACGAGCAGTACTTC. This translates into CASSQEVSYEQYF. The chain uses TRBV18 and TRBJ2-7; TRBD2 might be the D (5 bases). The CDR3 extends over 13 amino acids. The germline gives CDR1 KGHSH, CDR2 LQKENI. Trimming shortened V by 4 bases and J by 0 bases, and 7 bases separated the two germline ends.